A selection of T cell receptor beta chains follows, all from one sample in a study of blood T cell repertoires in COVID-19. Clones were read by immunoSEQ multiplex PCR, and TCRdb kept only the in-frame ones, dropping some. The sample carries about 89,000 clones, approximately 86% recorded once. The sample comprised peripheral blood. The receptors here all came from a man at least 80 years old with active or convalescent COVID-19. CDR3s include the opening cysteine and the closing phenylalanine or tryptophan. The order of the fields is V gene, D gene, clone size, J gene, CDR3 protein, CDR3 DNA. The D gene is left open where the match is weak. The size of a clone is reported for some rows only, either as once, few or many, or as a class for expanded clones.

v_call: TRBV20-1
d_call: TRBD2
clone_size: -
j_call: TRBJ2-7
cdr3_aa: CSASGESSGTRSYEQYF
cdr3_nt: TGCAGTGCTAGTGGGGAGTCTAGCGGGACTCGCTCCTACGAGCAGTACTTC

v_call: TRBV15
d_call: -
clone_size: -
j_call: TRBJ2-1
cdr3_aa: CATSRDTSSYNEQFF
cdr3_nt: TGTGCCACCAGCAGAGACACAAGCTCCTACAATGAGCAGTTCTTC

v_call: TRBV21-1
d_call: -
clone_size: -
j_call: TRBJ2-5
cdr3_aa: CASSKVGNFGREKKETQYF
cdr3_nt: TGTGCCAGCAGCAAAGTGGGAAATTTCGGCAGGGAAAAAAAAGAGACCCAGTACTTC

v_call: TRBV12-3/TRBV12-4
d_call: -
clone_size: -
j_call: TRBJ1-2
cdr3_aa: CASSFSIGGYTF
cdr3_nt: TGTGCCAGCAGTTTTAGTATTGGTGGCTACACCTTC

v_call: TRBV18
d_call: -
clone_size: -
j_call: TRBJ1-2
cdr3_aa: CASSGGTDYGYTF
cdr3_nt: TGTGCCAGCTCGGGCGGGACGGACTATGGCTACACCTTC

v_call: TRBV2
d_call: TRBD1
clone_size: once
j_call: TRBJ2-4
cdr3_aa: CATHGQGRDIQYF
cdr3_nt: TGTGCCACCCACGGACAGGGTAGGGACATTCAGTACTTC

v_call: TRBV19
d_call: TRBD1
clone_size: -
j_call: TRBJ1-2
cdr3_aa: CASSTGTGNLASGYTF
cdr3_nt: TGTGCCAGTAGTACCGGGACAGGAAACTTGGCTAGTGGCTACACCTTC

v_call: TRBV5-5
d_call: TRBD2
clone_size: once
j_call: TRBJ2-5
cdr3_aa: CASKRRSTSGLQETQYF
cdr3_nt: TGTGCCAGTAAGAGACGATCGACTAGCGGTCTCCAAGAGACCCAGTACTTC

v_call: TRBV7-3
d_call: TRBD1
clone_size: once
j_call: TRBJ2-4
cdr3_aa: CASSLDRRDRGMDIQYF
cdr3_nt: TGTGCCAGCAGCTTAGATCGGCGGGACAGGGGTATGGACATTCAGTACTTC

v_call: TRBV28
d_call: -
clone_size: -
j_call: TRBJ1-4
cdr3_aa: CASAREVFNEKLFF
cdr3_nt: TGTGCCAGCGCCCGTGAGGTCTTTAATGAAAAACTGTTTTTT

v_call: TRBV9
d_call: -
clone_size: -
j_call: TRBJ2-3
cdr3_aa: CASSLSAGLTDTQYF
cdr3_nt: TGTGCCAGCAGCCTTAGTGCGGGTCTTACAGATACGCAGTATTTT

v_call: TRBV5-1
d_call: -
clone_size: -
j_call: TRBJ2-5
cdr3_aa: CASSFLQETQYF
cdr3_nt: TGCGCCAGCAGCTTCCTACAAGAGACCCAGTACTTC

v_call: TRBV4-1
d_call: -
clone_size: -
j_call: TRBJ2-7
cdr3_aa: CASSRVGPSYEQYF
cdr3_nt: TGCGCCAGCAGCCGCGTTGGGCCGTCCTACGAGCAGTACTTC

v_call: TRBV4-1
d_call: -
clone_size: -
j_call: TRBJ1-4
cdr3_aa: CASSHSHPGEILFF
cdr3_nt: TGCGCCAGCAGCCACTCCCACCCCGGGGAAATACTGTTTTTT

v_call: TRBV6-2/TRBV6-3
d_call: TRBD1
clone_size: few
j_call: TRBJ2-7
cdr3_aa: CASSFPDRAYEQYF
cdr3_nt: TGTGCCAGCAGTTTCCCCGACAGGGCCTACGAGCAGTACTTC

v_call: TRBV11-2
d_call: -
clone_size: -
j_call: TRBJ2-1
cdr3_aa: CASSFTTGNEQFF
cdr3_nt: TGTGCCAGCAGCTTCACTACCGGCAATGAGCAGTTCTTC

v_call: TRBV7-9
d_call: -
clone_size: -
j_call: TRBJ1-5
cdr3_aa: CASSFEGNQPQHF
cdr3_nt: TGTGCCAGCAGCTTCGAGGGCAATCAGCCCCAGCATTTT

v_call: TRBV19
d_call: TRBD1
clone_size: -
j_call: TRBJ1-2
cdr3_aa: CASSMGLYRGPTFDGYTF
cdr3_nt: TGTGCCAGTAGTATGGGCTTGTACAGGGGTCCAACCTTCGATGGCTACACCTTC

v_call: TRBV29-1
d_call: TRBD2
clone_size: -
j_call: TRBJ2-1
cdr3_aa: CSVVTSMGYNEQFF
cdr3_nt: TGCAGCGTTGTGACTAGCATGGGCTACAATGAGCAGTTCTTC

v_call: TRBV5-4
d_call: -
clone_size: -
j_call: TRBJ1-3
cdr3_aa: CASSLKGQGTGNTIYF
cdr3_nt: TGTGCCAGCAGCTTAAAGGGCCAGGGTACAGGAAACACCATATATTTT

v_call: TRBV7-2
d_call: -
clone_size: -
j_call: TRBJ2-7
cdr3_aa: CASSLGWRVSDYEQYF
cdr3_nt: TGTGCCAGCAGCTTAGGTTGGCGGGTTTCCGACTACGAGCAGTACTTC

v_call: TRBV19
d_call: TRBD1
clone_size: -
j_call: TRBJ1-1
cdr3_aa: CASSSAGTGTEAFF
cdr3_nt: TGTGCCAGTAGTTCAGCCGGGACAGGCACTGAAGCTTTCTTT

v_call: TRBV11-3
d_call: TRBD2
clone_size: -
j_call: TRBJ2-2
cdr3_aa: CASSNSGTNTGELFF
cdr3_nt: TGTGCCAGCAGCAATAGCGGGACGAACACCGGGGAGCTGTTTTTT

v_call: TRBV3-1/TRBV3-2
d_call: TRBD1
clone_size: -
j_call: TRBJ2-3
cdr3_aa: CASSQLIPGTGLTDTQYF
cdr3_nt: TGTGCCAGCAGCCAACTAATACCCGGGACAGGGCTTACAGATACGCAGTATTTT

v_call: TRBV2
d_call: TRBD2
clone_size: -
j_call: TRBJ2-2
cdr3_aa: CASSRLAGGNTGELFF
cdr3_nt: TGTGCCAGCAGCCGACTAGCGGGAGGAAACACCGGGGAGCTGTTTTTT

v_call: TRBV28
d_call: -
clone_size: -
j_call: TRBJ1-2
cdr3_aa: CASSLGAVYYGYTF
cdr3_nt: TGTGCCAGCAGTTTAGGGGCAGTCTACTATGGCTACACCTTC

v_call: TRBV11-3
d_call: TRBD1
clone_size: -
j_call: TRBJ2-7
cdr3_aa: CASSLGGQGPSYEQYF
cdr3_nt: TGTGCCAGCAGCTTGGGGGGACAGGGGCCCTCCTACGAGCAGTACTTC

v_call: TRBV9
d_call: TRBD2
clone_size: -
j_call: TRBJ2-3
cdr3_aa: CASSVGTSVGDTQYF
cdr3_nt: TGTGCCAGCAGCGTAGGGACTAGCGTTGGAGATACGCAGTATTTT

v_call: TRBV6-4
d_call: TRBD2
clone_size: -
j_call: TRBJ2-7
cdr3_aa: CASSDIAGAYEQYF
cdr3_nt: TGTGCCAGCAGTGACATAGCGGGAGCCTACGAGCAGTACTTC

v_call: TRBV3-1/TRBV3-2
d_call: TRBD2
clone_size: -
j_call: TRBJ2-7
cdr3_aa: CASSQDVLAGWGEQYF
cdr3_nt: TGTGCCAGCAGCCAAGATGTCCTAGCGGGATGGGGCGAGCAGTACTTC

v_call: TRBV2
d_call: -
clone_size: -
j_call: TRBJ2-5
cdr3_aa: CASIRGSGETQYF
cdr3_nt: TGTGCCAGCATTCGGGGGAGTGGGGAGACCCAGTACTTC

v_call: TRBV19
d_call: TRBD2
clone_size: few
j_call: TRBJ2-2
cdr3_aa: CASGLAAHGELFF
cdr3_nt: TGTGCCAGCGGACTAGCGGCACACGGAGAGCTGTTTTTT

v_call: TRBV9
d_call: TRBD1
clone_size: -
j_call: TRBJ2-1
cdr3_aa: CASSPISAGTGAPGEQFF
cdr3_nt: TGTGCCAGCAGCCCAATATCGGCGGGGACAGGGGCTCCCGGTGAGCAGTTCTTC

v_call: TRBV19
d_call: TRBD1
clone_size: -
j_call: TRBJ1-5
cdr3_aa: CATGGGQGARVSNQPQHF
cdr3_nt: TGTGCCACCGGCGGAGGACAGGGGGCGCGGGTAAGCAATCAGCCCCAGCATTTT

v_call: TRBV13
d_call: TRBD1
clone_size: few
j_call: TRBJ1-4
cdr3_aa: CASSSMRQGAREKLFF
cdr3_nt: TGTGCCAGCAGCTCCATGAGACAGGGGGCGCGGGAAAAACTGTTTTTT

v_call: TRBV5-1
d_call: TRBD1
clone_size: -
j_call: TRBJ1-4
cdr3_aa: CASRLQGASEKLFF
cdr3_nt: TGCGCCAGCAGATTACAGGGGGCTAGTGAAAAACTGTTTTTT

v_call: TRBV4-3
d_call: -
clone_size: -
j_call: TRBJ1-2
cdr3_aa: CASSQERGTYGYTF
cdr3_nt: TGCGCCAGCAGCCAAGAAAGGGGGACCTATGGCTACACCTTC

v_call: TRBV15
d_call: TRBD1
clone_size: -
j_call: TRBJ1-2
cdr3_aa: CATSRGGQAGYTF
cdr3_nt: TGTGCCACCAGCAGAGGGGGACAGGCTGGCTACACCTTC

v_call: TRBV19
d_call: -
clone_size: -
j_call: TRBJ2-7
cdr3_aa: CASSMVGIGEQYF
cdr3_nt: TGTGCCAGTAGTATGGTCGGTATCGGCGAGCAGTACTTC

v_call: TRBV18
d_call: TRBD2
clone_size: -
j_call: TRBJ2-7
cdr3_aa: CASSPAGGSSYEQYF
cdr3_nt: TGTGCCAGCTCACCTGCGGGGGGCAGCTCCTACGAGCAGTACTTC

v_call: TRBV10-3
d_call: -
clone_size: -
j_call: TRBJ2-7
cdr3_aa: CAIKADTSYEQYF
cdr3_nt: TGTGCCATCAAAGCCGATACCTCCTACGAGCAGTACTTC

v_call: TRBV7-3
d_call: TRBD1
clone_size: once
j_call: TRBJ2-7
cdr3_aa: CASSLSGTDFGEQYF
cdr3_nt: TGTGCCAGCAGCTTATCCGGGACAGATTTTGGCGAGCAGTACTTC

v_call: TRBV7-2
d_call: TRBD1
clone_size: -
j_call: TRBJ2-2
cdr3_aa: CASSPRTGWTGELFF
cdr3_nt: TGTGCCAGCAGCCCGCGGACAGGGTGGACCGGGGAGCTGTTTTTT

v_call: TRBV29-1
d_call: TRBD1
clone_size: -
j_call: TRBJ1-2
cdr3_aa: CSVGGPTGGYGYTF
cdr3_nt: TGCAGCGTTGGGGGCCCCACAGGGGGCTATGGCTACACCTTC

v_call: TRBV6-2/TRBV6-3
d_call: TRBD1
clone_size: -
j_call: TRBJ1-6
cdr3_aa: CASSLDRGLSPLHF
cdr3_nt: TGTGCCAGCAGTCTGGACAGGGGCCTGTCACCCCTCCACTTT

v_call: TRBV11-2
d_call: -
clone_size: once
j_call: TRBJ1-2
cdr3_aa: CASSAGRNNYGYTF
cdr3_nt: TGTGCCAGCAGCGCAGGCAGGAATAACTATGGCTACACCTTC

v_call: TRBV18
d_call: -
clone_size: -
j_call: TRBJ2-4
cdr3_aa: CASSPGQQENIQYF
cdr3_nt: TGTGCCAGCTCACCGGGCCAGCAGGAAAACATTCAGTACTTC

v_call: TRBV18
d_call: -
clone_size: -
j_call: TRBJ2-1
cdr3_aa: CASSGADEQFF
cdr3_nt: TGTGCCAGCTCAGGGGCGGATGAGCAGTTCTTC

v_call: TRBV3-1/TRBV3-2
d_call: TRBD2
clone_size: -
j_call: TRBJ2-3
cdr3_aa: CASSQGPGRSTDTQYF
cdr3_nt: TGTGCCAGCAGCCAAGGGCCCGGGAGGTCCACAGATACGCAGTATTTT

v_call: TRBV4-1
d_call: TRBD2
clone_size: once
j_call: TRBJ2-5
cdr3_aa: CASSQVTASGSGLETQYF
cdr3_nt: TGCGCCAGCAGCCAAGTCACGGCTAGCGGGAGTGGTTTGGAGACCCAGTACTTC